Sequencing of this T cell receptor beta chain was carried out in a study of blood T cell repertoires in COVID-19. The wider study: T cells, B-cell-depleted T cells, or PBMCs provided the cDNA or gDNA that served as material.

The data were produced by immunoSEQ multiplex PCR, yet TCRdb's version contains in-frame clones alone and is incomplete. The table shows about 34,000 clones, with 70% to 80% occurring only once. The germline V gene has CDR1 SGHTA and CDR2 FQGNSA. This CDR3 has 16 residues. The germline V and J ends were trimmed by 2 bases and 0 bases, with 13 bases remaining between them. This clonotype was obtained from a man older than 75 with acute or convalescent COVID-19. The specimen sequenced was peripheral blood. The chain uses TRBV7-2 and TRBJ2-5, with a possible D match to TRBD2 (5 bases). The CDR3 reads CASSLLGVGYQETQYF. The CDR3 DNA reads TGTGCCAGCAGCTTACTCGGGGTGGGGTACCAAGAGACCCAGTACTTC.